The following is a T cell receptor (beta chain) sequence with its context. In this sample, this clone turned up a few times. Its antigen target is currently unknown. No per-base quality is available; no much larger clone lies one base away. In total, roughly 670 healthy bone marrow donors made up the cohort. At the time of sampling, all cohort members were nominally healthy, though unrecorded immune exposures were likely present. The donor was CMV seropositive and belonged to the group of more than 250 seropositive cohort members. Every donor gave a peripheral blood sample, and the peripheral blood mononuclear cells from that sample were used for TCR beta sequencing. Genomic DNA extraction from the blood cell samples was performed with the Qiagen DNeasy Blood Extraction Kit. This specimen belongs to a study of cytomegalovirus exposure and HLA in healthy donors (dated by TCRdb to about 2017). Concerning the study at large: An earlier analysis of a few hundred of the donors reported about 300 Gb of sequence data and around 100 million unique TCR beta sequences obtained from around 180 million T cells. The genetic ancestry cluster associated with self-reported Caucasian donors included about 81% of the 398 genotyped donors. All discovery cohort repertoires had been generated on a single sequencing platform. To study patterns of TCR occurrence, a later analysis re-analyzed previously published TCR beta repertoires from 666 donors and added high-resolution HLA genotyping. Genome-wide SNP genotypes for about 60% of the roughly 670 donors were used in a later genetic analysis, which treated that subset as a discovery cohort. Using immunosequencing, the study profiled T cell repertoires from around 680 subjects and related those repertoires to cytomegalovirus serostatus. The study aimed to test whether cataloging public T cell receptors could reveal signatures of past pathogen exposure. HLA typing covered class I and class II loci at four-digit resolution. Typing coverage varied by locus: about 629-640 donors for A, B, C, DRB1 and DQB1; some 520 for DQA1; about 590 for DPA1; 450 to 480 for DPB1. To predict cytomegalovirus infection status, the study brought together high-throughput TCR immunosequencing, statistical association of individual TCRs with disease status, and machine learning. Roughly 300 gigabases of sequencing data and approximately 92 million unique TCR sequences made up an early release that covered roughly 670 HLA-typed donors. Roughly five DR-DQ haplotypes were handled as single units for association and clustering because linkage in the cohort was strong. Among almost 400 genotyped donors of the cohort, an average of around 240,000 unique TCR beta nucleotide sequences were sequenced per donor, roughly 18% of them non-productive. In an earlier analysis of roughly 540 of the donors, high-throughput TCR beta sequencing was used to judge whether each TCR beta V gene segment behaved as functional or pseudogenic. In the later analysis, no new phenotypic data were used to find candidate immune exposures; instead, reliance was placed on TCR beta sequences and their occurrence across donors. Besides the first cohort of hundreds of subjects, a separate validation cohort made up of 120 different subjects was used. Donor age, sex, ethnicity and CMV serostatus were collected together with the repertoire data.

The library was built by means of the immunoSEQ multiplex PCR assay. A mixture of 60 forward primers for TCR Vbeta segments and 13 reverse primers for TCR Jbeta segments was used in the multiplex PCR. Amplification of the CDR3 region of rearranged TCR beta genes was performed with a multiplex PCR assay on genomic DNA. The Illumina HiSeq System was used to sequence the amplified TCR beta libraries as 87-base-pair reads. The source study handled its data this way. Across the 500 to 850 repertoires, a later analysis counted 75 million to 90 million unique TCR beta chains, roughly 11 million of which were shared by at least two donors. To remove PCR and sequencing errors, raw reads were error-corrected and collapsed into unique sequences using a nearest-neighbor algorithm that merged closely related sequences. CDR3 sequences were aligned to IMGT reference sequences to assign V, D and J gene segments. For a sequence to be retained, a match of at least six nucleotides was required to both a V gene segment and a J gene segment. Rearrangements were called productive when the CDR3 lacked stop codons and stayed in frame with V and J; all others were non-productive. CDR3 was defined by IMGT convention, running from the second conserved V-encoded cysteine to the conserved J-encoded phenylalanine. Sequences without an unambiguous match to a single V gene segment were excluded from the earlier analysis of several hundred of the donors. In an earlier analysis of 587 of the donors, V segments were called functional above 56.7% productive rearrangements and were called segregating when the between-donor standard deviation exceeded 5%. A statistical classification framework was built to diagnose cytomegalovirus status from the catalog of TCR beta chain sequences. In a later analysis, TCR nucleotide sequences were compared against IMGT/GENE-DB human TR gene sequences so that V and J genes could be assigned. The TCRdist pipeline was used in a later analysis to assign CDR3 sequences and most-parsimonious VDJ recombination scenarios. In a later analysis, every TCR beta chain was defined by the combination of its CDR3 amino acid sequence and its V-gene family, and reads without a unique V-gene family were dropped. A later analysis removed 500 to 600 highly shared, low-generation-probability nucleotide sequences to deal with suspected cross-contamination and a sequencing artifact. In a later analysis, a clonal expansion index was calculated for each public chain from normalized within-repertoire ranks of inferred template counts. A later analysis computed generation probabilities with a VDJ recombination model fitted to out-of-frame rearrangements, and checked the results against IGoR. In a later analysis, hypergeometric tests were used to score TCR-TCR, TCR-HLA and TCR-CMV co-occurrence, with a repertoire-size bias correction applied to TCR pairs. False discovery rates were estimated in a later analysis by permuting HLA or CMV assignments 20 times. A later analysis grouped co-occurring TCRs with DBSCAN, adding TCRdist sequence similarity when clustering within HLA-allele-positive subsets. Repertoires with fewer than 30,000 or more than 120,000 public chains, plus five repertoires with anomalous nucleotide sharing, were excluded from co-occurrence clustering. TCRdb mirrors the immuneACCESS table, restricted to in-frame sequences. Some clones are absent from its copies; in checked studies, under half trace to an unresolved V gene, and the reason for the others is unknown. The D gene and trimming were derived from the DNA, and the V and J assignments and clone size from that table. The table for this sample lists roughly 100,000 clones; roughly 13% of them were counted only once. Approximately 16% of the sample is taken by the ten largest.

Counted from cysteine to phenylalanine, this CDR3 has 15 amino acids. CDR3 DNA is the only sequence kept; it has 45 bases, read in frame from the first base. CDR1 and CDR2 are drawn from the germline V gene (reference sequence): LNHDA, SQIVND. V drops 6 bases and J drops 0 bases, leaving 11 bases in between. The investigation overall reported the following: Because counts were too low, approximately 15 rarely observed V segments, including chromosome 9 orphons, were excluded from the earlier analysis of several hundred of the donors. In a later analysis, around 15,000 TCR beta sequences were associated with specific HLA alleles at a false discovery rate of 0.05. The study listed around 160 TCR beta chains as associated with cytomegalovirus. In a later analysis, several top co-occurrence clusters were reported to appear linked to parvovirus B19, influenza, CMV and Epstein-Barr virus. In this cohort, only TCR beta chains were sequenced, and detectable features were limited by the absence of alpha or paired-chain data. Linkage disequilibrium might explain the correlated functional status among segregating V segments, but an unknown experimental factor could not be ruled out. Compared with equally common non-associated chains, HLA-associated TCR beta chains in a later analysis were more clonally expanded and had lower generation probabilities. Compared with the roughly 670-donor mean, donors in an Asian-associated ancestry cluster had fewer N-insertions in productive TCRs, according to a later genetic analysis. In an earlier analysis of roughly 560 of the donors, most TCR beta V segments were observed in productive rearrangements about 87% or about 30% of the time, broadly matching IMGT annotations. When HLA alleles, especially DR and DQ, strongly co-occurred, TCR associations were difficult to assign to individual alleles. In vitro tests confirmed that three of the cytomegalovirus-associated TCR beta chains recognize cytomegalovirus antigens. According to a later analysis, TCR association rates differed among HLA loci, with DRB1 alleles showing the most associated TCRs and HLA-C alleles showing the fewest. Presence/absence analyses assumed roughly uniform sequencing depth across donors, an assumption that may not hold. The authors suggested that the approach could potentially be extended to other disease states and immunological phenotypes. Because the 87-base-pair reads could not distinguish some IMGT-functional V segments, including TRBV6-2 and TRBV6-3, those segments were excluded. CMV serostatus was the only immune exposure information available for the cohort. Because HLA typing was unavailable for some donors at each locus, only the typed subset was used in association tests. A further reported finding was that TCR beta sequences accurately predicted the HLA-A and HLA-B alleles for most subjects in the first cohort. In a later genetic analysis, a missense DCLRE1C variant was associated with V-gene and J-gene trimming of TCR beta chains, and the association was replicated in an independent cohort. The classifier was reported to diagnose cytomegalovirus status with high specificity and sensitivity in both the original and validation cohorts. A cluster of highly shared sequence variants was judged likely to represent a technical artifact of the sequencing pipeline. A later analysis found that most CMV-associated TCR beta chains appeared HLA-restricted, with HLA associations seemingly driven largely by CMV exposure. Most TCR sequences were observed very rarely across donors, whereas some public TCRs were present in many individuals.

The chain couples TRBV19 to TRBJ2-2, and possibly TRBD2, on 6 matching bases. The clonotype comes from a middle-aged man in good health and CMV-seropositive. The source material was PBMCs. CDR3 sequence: CASSKRASNTGELFF. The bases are TGTGCCAGTAGCAAGCGGGCCTCGAACACCGGGGAGCTGTTTTTT.